One sample yielded the 30 T cell receptor beta chains listed below, sequenced in a study of T-cell reconstitution after alpha-beta-depleted transplantation in children. It was with unique molecular identifiers that the TCRbeta library was prepared. TCRdb re-derived calls from the PCR reads in MiXCR, one entry per CDR3 protein. The profile shows about 440,000 distinct CDR3 sequences, 43% of them singletons. Specimen: PBMCs, collected before TCRalphabeta/CD19-depleted stem cell transplant. These receptor sequences come from a girl aged 2 to 10 with aplastic anemia, due to receive a stem cell transplant.

The chain links TRBV24-1 to TRBJ1-2, with D tentatively TRBD1 (5 bases). The germline V and J ends were trimmed by 4 bases and 5 bases, with 13 bases remaining between them. Per germline, CDR1 KGHDR and CDR2 SFDVKD. The CDR3 has 14 amino acids. The CDR3 here is CATSDTDSGYGYTF. The CDR3 DNA is TGTGCCACCAGTGACACCGACAGTGGGTATGGCTACACCTTC.

There are many counts of this clonotype. J is TRBJ2-4 and V is TRBV12-3 or TRBV12-4; 9 nucleotides line up with TRBD1. This CDR3 spans 17 amino acids. Unmatched junction bases numbered 12, after V lost 6 bases and J lost 3 bases. This CDR3 reads CASSPGTGPRGKNIQYF. CDR3 sequence (DNA): TGTGCCAGCAGCCCCGGGACAGGGCCGAGGGGCAAAAACATTCAGTACTTC.

The sample holds a few counts of this clonotype. Germline and junction disagree at one end, which may indicate a read error. The rearrangement uses TRBV20-1 and TRBJ2-4; D may be TRBD1 or TRBD2 (5 bases each). From germline, CDR1 is DFQATT and CDR2 SNEGSKA (reference sequence). The length of the CDR3 is 15 residues. CDR3 in amino acids: CSARDSGAGKNIQYF. The CDR3 DNA reads as TGCAGTGCTCGAGATTCTGGGGCGGGCAAAAACATTCAGTACTTC.

The gene calls are TRBV7-8 and TRBJ1-5; TRBD1 is a possible D gene (5 bases). V was pared by 5 bases and J by 3 bases, with 14 bases between. This CDR3 has 15 residues. Germline lookup yields CDR1 SGHVS and CDR2 FQNEAQ. CDR3 residues: CASSPFGGVNQPQHF. The CDR3, as DNA: TGTGCCAGCAGCCCCTTCGGGGGAGTCAATCAGCCCCAGCATTTT.

This clonotype was observed at least ten times. The chain joins TRBV7-9 to TRBJ2-4; D remains unclear. The CDR3 loop spans 15 amino acids. Trimming removed 4 bases at V and 6 bases at J, with 16 bases between. Germline V gives CDR1 SEHNR, CDR2 FQNEAQ (reference sequence). CDR3 in DNA: TGTGCCAGCAGCTATTCGAGTGGGGTCGGAAACATTCAGTACTTC. It specifies CASSYSSGVGNIQYF. Using reference TRBV7-9 and TRBJ2-4 for the parts outside the CDR3, the full variable domain is DTGVSQNPRHKITKRGQNVTFRCDPISEHNRLYWYRQTLGQGPEFLTYFQNEAQLEKSRLLSDRFSAERPKGSFSTLEIQRTEQGDSAMYLCASSYSSGVGNIQYFGAGTRLSVL.

V gene TRBV30 combines with J gene TRBJ2-3, with 9 bases matching TRBD1. The CDR3 totals 14 residues. V was pared by 1 base and J by 7 bases, with 6 bases of the junction left unmatched. The germline V gene has CDR1 GTSNPN and CDR2 SVGIG (reference sequence). The CDR3 DNA reads TGTGCCTGGAGTGGGGACAGGGTTGTAAATACGCAGTATTTT. Translating it yields CAWSGDRVVNTQYF.

This clonotype was detected a few times. The chain has TRBV12-3 or TRBV12-4 and TRBJ2-5; D tentatively fits TRBD1 or TRBD2 (6 bases each). V was shortened by 2 bases and J by 3 bases, with 13 bases between the two germline ends. There are 15 residues in the CDR3. CDR3 bases: TGTGCCAGCAGTTTATGGCGAAGGGGGGAAGAGACCCAGTACTTC. Amino acids: CASSLWRRGEETQYF.

This chain uses TRBV7-9 with TRBJ1-1; D is perhaps TRBD1 (5 bases). The ends were cut back, 4 bases at V and 3 bases at J, with 18 bases in the middle. The CDR3 is 16 residues long. The germline CDR1 and CDR2 sequences are SEHNR and FQNEAQ (reference sequence). The CDR3 DNA sequence: TGTGCCAGCAGCTCCTCACTCTTAAGGGGTCACACTGAAGCTTTCTTT. Protein sequence: CASSSSLLRGHTEAFF.

This clonotype has a count of ten or more. The chain carries TRBV9 and TRBJ2-1, with 10 positions matching TRBD2. The CDR3 sequence is 16 residues long. V lost 4 bases and J lost 6; bases outside the gene matches: 10. Per the germline V gene, CDR1 is SGDLS and CDR2 is YYNGEE. The DNA for the CDR3 is TGTGCCAGCAGCCCCGAGGGAGCGGGAGGGCCCAATGAGCAGTTCTTC. Translating gives CASSPEGAGGPNEQFF. Supplemented by reference TRBV9 and TRBJ2-1, the full variable domain reads DSGVTQTPKHLITATGQRVTLRCSPRSGDLSVYWYQQSLDQGLQFLIQYYNGEERAKGNILERFSAQQFPDLHSELNLSSLELGDSALYFCASSPEGAGGPNEQFFGPGTRLTVL.

This clonotype was counted a few times. This chain uses TRBV28 with TRBJ2-1; no clear D gene. With 5 bases removed from V and 6 bases from J, the gap between germline ends came to 8 bases. Looked up from germline, CDR1 is MDHEN and CDR2 is SYDVKM. This CDR3 has 12 residues. The CDR3 coding sequence is TGTGCCAGCAGTCCCCGGCCCAATGAGCAGTTCTTC. This gives the protein CASSPRPNEQFF.

The chain joins TRBV5-1 to TRBJ2-1; D is ambiguous. CDR1 is SGHRS, CDR2 YFSETQ, per germline. V shed 3 bases and J shed 7 bases, with 11 bases lying between them. This CDR3 has 13 residues. The CDR3 protein is CASSWVGKNEQFF. In nucleotides, the CDR3 is TGCGCCAGCAGCTGGGTAGGCAAAAATGAGCAGTTCTTC.

The rearrangement uses TRBV20-1 and TRBJ2-7, with D unclear. The CDR3 loop spans 11 amino acids. V lost 3 bases to trimming and J lost 4 bases, with 7 bases between them. The germline V gene encodes CDR1 DFQATT and CDR2 SNEGSKA (reference sequence). The CDR3 loop is CSARRLYEQYF. DNA for the CDR3: TGCAGTGCTAGGCGGTTATACGAGCAGTACTTC.

The chain has TRBV28 and TRBJ2-7; D unresolved. The germline V gene has CDR1 MDHEN and CDR2 SYDVKM. V shed 6 bases and J shed 5 bases, with 11 bases lying between them. The CDR3 has 12 residues. CDR3: CASSGGWDEQYF. The CDR3 DNA follows: TGTGCCAGCAGCGGTGGCTGGGACGAGCAGTACTTC.

The chain employs TRBV5-1 and TRBJ1-3; D not resolved. Trimming shortened V by 4 bases and J by 4 bases, and 15 bases separated the two germline ends. In germline, CDR1 is SGHRS, CDR2 YFSETQ. The CDR3 totals 15 residues. The CDR3 protein is CASSREGTGGNTIYF. CDR3 in DNA: TGCGCCAGCAGCAGAGAGGGCACGGGGGGAAACACCATATATTTT.

This clonotype was seen at least ten times. The chain joins TRBV5-6 to TRBJ2-5, with 7 positions matching TRBD2. Germline V gene data show CDR1 as SGHDT and CDR2 as YYEEEE. The CDR3 is made up of 16 amino acids. V gave up 4 bases and J gave up 4 bases; unmatched junction bases: 13. In DNA form, the CDR3 reads TGTGCCAGCAGCCCGACCCTTTTCTGGGGGGGAGAGACCCAGTACTTC. Translation: CASSPTLFWGGETQYF. Drawing the rest from reference TRBV5-6 and TRBJ2-5, the complete variable domain is DAGVTQSPTHLIKTRGQQVTLRCSPKSGHDTVSWYQQALGQGPQFIFQYYEEEERQRGNFPDRFSGHQFPNYSSELNVNALLLGDSALYLCASSPTLFWGGETQYFGPGTRLLVL.

J is TRBJ2-2 and V is TRBV6-1; the D call may be TRBD1 or TRBD2 (5 bases each). The germline CDR1 and CDR2 sequences are MNHNS and SASEGT. The V end lost 5 bases, the J end lost 1 base, and 17 bases lay between the germline ends. This CDR3 is 17 amino acids long. Here the CDR3 reads CASSPMGRFMNTGELFF. The CDR3 region has the DNA TGTGCCAGCAGTCCCATGGGACGGTTTATGAACACCGGGGAGCTGTTTTTT.

This clonotype was seen a few times. The rearrangement joins TRBV20-1 to TRBJ1-6; possibly TRBD1 for D (5 bases). This CDR3 comprises 17 residues. Germline V gene data show CDR1 as DFQATT and CDR2 as SNEGSKA (reference sequence). V lost 0 bases and J 2 bases, leaving 14 bases between the germline ends. CDR3 protein: CSARDGGDHPYNSPLHF. Here the CDR3 DNA reads TGCAGTGCTAGAGATGGGGGAGATCATCCCTATAATTCACCCCTCCACTTT.

The rearrangement links TRBV12-3 or TRBV12-4 to TRBJ2-4; D possibly matches TRBD1 or TRBD2 (5 bases each). Trimming left V 5 bases short and J 3 bases short, with 17 bases between. The CDR3 runs to 16 residues. Here the CDR3 DNA reads TGTGCCAGCAGTCGACCGGGACCCTGGGGCAAAAACATTCAGTACTTC. Its protein product is CASSRPGPWGKNIQYF.

This clonotype has just a few counts. This sequence joins TRBV7-6 and TRBJ2-5, with 10 nucleotides matching TRBD2. The CDR3 loop spans 16 amino acids. V lost 4 bases and J lost 5; bases outside the gene matches: 10. In germline, CDR1 is SGHVS, CDR2 FNYEAQ. The CDR3 loop is CASSSQAGGYLETQYF. Written as DNA, the CDR3 is TGTGCCAGCAGCTCACAAGCGGGAGGGTACCTGGAGACCCAGTACTTC.

The rearrangement uses TRBV20-1 and TRBJ1-5; D uncertain. This CDR3 is 15 amino acids long. CDR1 and CDR2 (germline): DFQATT, SNEGSKA (reference sequence). V was cut by 1 base and J by 0 bases, with 10 bases left in between. In DNA, the CDR3 is TGCAGTGCTAGAGCGACGGGGTATAGCAATCAGCCCCAGCATTTT. Translation gives CSARATGYSNQPQHF.

The rearrangement links TRBV4-1 to TRBJ2-7; tentatively, D is TRBD2 (5 bases). V was clipped by 0 bases and J by 0 bases, with 9 bases between them. Germline V CDR1 and CDR2: MGHRA, YSYEKL. The CDR3 runs 15 residues. The CDR3 loop is CASSQETRVSYEQYF. CDR3 nucleotide sequence: TGCGCCAGCAGCCAAGAGACGCGGGTCTCCTACGAGCAGTACTTC.

The chain couples TRBV5-4 to TRBJ2-1; D remains ambiguous. The CDR3 loop spans 16 amino acids. V lost 4 bases and J 1 base, leaving 15 bases between the germline ends. Germline values: CDR1 SGHNT, CDR2 YYREEE (reference sequence). In DNA, the CDR3 is TGTGCCAGCAGCCCGCCGGGTATTGCGTCCTACAATGAGCAGTTCTTC. It encodes CASSPPGIASYNEQFF.

This chain connects TRBV6-5 to TRBJ1-2; 7 bases fit TRBD1. In germline, CDR1 is MNHEY, CDR2 SVGAGI. Trimming at V came to 4 bases and at J to 8 bases, leaving 10 bases not matched to a gene. The CDR3 has 14 residues. The CDR3 reads CASSSQGIFTGYTF. In DNA, the CDR3 is TGTGCCAGCAGTTCACAGGGGATCTTTACGGGCTACACCTTC.

This clonotype was picked up many times. CDR3 sequence: CASSQDYLADRGVEQFF. CDR3 in DNA: TGTGCCAGCAGCCAAGATTATCTCGCGGACAGGGGTGTTGAGCAGTTCTTC. The genes are TRBV4-2 and TRBJ2-1; 9 positions agree with TRBD1. Germline V gene data show CDR1 as LGHNA and CDR2 as YNFKEQ. Unmatched junction bases numbered 12, after V lost 0 bases and J lost 9 bases. The CDR3 is 17 amino acids.

This clonotype occurred a few times. This chain connects TRBV3-1 to TRBJ2-5, with 13 bases aligning to TRBD2. CDR1 is LGHDT and CDR2 is YNNKEL in the germline V gene (reference sequence). Trimming cost V 2 bases and J 6 bases; bases outside gene matches: 12. This CDR3 spans 18 amino acids. The CDR3 loop is CASSQSTSGGAWGKTQYF. As DNA, the CDR3 is TGTGCCAGCAGCCAATCTACTAGCGGGGGGGCTTGGGGGAAGACCCAGTACTTC.

Here the CDR3 reads CASGRDGSNEQFF. In DNA form, the CDR3 reads TGTGCTAGTGGCCGAGACGGGAGCAATGAGCAGTTCTTC. This sequence joins TRBV12-5 and TRBJ2-1, with D tentatively TRBD2 (6 bases). The CDR3 consists of 13 residues. V was clipped by 6 bases and J by 6 bases, with 12 bases between them. Germline V gives CDR1 LGHNT, CDR2 FRNRAP. Together with reference TRBV12-5 and TRBJ2-1, the CDR3 gives the full variable domain: DARVTQTPRHKVTEMGQEVTMRCQPILGHNTVFWYRQTMMQGLELLAYFRNRAPLDDSGMPKDRFSAEMPDATLATLKIQPSEPRDSAVYFCASGRDGSNEQFFGPGTRLTVL.

This clonotype came up once. The chain carries TRBV5-1 and TRBJ2-3, with 7 bases aligning to TRBD1. Germline assignment: CDR1 SGHRS and CDR2 YFSETQ. The CDR3 contains 15 residues. The junction had 6 bases not matched to a gene; V was cut back by 3 bases and J by 2 bases. The chain's CDR3 is CASSYGQVDTDTQYF. The CDR3 DNA reads as TGCGCCAGCAGCTATGGACAGGTAGACACAGATACGCAGTATTTT. The complete variable domain, with remaining parts taken from reference TRBV5-1 and TRBJ2-3, reads KAGVTQTPRYLIKTRGQQVTLSCSPISGHRSVSWYQQTPGQGLQFLFEYFSETQRNKGNFPGRFSGRQFSNSRSEMNVSTLELGDSALYLCASSYGQVDTDTQYFGPGTRLTVL.

Written as DNA, the CDR3 is TGTGCCAGCAGCTCCCAGAGGTCTCTCGGGGCCTACGAGCAGTACTTC. Amino acid sequence: CASSSQRSLGAYEQYF. The V gene is TRBV7-2, the J gene TRBJ2-7, with D tentatively TRBD2 (5 bases). This CDR3 has 16 amino acids. Germline-derived CDR1 and CDR2 are SGHTA and FQGNSA. V lost 4 bases to trimming and J lost 2 bases, with 18 bases between them.

To note about this clonotype: The junction does not match germline at one end; this may be a read error. J is TRBJ2-4 and V is TRBV5-1, with TRBD2 matching over 14 bases. Germline CDR1 reads SGHRS; CDR2 reads YFSETQ. The CDR3 has 17 amino acids. The CDR3 region is CARSSPGLAGVRNIQYF. CDR3 DNA sequence: TGCGCCCGCAGCTCTCCGGGACTAGCGGGAGTGAGGAACATTCAGTACTTC.

This clonotype was observed at least ten times. The V and J genes are TRBV12-3 or TRBV12-4 and TRBJ1-2; D is undetermined. Trimming pared 3 bases from V and 7 bases from J, leaving 6 bases between. This CDR3 is 11 amino acids long. CDR3 sequence: CASSFKGGYTF. DNA of the CDR3: TGTGCCAGCAGTTTTAAGGGTGGCTACACCTTC.